This is a list of T cell receptor beta chains from one sample in a study of breast tumors, draining lymph nodes, adjacent tissues. A single record per CDR3 protein comes from TCRdb applying MiXCR to the multiplex PCR reads. The sample yields 270,000 or so distinct CDR3 sequences, 30% to 35% seen once. Sequencing used axillary lymph node tissue. These TCRs come from a female donor with breast cancer. Some clones in this sample may be carry-over from other donors' samples. Both conserved end residues are part of each CDR3. The order of the fields is clone size, J gene, V gene, D gene, CDR3 length, CDR3 DNA, CDR3 protein. D genes are given only for firm matches. Only part of the rows carry a size: once, few, many, or a class if the clone is expanded.

>many|TRBJ1-2|TRBV9|TRBD1|15
TGTGCCAGCAGCGTAGATGACAGGGTAGGGTATGGCTACACCTTC
CASSVDDRVGYGYTF
>.|TRBJ2-1|TRBV6-2/TRBV6-3|.|13
TGTGCCAGCACCCTCACCCGGGGTTATGAGCAGTTCTTC
CASTLTRGYEQFF
>.|TRBJ2-1|TRBV27|TRBD2|17
TGTGCCAGCAGTTTACCTCTTCCTAGCGGGAGGCGTAATGAGCAGTTCTTC
CASSLPLPSGRRNEQFF
>many|TRBJ2-1|TRBV12-3/TRBV12-4|.|15
TGTGCCAGCAGTTTCGACAGGTCCATCGGCAATGAGCAGTTCTTC
CASSFDRSIGNEQFF
>.|TRBJ2-5|TRBV7-9|.|14
TGTGCCAGCAGCTTCGGGGGCAGCAATCAGCCCCAGTACTTC
CASSFGGSNQPQYF
>many|TRBJ2-7|TRBV5-5|.|13
TGTGCCAGCAGCTTGATTGGGACCTACGAGCAGTACTTC
CASSLIGTYEQYF
>many|TRBJ1-6|TRBV4-2|TRBD1|18
TGTGCCAGCAGACCCGGGACAGGGGTGTCCTCCTATAATTCACCCCTCCACTTT
CASRPGTGVSSYNSPLHF
>.|TRBJ1-1|TRBV5-8|.|15
TGTGCCAGCAGCTTTCTGGGCTTAGGACCCACTGAAGCTTTCTTT
CASSFLGLGPTEAFF
>.|TRBJ2-3|TRBV6-2/TRBV6-3|TRBD2|20
TGTGCCAGCAGTTCCCCCGGGTCGTGGGGGGAGGGTAAGAAGGCAGATACGCAGTATTTT
CASSSPGSWGEGKKADTQYF
>many|TRBJ2-5|TRBV18|.|14
TGTGCCAGCTCCCCCGTGATGGATCAAGAGACCCAGTACTTC
CASSPVMDQETQYF
>.|TRBJ2-2|TRBV14|TRBD2|15
TGTGCCAGCAGCCGGGGGGGAGTTAACACCGGGGAGCTGTTTTTT
CASSRGGVNTGELFF
>.|TRBJ2-5|TRBV24-1|.|23
TGTGCCACCAGGGGCGAGAGGGGGCGTGGGGCTAGCGGGCCTCCCGGGGGCCAAGAGACCCAGTACTTC
CATRGERGRGASGPPGGQETQYF
>many|TRBJ2-5|TRBV7-2|.|13
TGTGCCAGCAGCTTGGGACCAATAGAGACCCAGTACTTC
CASSLGPIETQYF
>many|TRBJ2-7|TRBV11-3|.|14
TGTGCCAGCAGCTTAGAGGGGGATGGCTACGAGCAGTACTTC
CASSLEGDGYEQYF
>.|TRBJ2-2|TRBV9|TRBD2|19
TGTGCCAGCAGCGTAGCGGGACTAGCGGGAGAGGAGAACACCAGGGAGCTGTCTTTT
CASSVAGLAGEENTRELSF
>.|TRBJ1-1|TRBV2|.|14
TGTGCCAGCAGGGCCGGGACGGGGAACACTGAAGCTTTCTTT
CASRAGTGNTEAFF
>.|TRBJ2-1|TRBV27|TRBD2|14
TGTGCCAGCAGTGGGACTAGCGTGTACAATGAGCAGTTCTTC
CASSGTSVYNEQFF
>many|TRBJ2-2|TRBV20-1|TRBD2|14
TGCAGTGCTAGCGGGAGGGCCAGGGCCGGGGAGCTGTTTTTT
CSASGRARAGELFF
>many|TRBJ2-5|TRBV3-1|.|15
TGTGCCAGCAGCCTGGGACCGACAAACGGAGAGACCCAGTACTTC
CASSLGPTNGETQYF
>many|TRBJ2-7|TRBV5-1|TRBD2|15
TGCGCCAGCAGCTTGGTAAGCGGGGGGAACTACGAGCAGTACTTC
CASSLVSGGNYEQYF
>many|TRBJ2-1|TRBV11-1|TRBD1|17
TGTGCCAGCAGCTTGGGGACAGGGGAAGTCGGGTACGATGAGCAGTTCTTC
CASSLGTGEVGYDEQFF
>many|TRBJ1-5|TRBV7-9|TRBD1|12
TGTGCCAGCAGCTCCAAGACAGGGGCCCAGCATTTT
CASSSKTGAQHF
>many|TRBJ1-5|TRBV7-8|.|13
TGTGCCAGCAGCTTAGAGAGCAATCAGCCCCAGCATTTT
CASSLESNQPQHF
>.|TRBJ1-4|TRBV6-5|TRBD1|16
TGTGCCAGCAGAAACCCGACAGGGGGCGCGTACGGAAAACTGTTTTTT
CASRNPTGGAYGKLFF
>few|TRBJ2-7|TRBV6-5|.|14
TGTGCCAGCAGTCACGACTCCTGGGCCTACGAGCAGTACTTC
CASSHDSWAYEQYF
>many|TRBJ2-5|TRBV4-1|.|15
TGCGCCAGCAGCCAAGATAGGACGATACAAGAGACCCAGTACTTC
CASSQDRTIQETQYF
>many|TRBJ2-1|TRBV11-2|TRBD2|14
TGTGCCAGCAGCTTAGCTAGCGGTGGGAATGAGCAGTTCTTC
CASSLASGGNEQFF
>few|TRBJ2-5|TRBV3-1|TRBD2|14
TGTGCCAGCAGCCGAGGACTAGCGTCAGAGACCCAGTACTTC
CASSRGLASETQYF
>many|TRBJ1-5|TRBV12-3/TRBV12-4|TRBD1|15
TGTGCCAGCAGTTTCAGGACAGGGACCAATCAGCCCCAGCATTTT
CASSFRTGTNQPQHF
>few|TRBJ2-5|TRBV15|.|15
TGTGCCACCAGCAGCCCAGGGGGAGGAAGAGAGGCCCAGTACTTC
CATSSPGGGREAQYF
>.|TRBJ1-2|TRBV10-3|.|13
TGTGCCATCAGTGAGTCAATGTTGGAGGGCTACACCTTC
CAISESMLEGYTF
>many|TRBJ1-6|TRBV12-3/TRBV12-4|.|14
TGTGCCACCACCGCAGGGACCCATAATTCACCCCTCCACTTT
CATTAGTHNSPLHF
>many|TRBJ2-5|TRBV20-1|TRBD2|16
TGCAGTGCTATCCCCCCTAGCGGGAGGGATCAAGAGACCCAGTACTTC
CSAIPPSGRDQETQYF
>.|TRBJ2-2|TRBV5-1|.|12
TGCGCCAGCACCTTGTCCAGCGGGGAGCTGTTTTTT
CASTLSSGELFF
>many|TRBJ2-7|TRBV4-2|.|15
TGTGCCAGCAGGAAAGGACTTTATAGCTCCTACGAGCAGTACTTC
CASRKGLYSSYEQYF
>many|TRBJ2-1|TRBV4-2|.|13
TGTGCCAGCAGCCAAGGGGCAGCGAATGAGCAGTTCTTC
CASSQGAANEQFF
>.|TRBJ1-1|TRBV6-5|.|14
TGTGCCAGCACCGATGCGACAAGAAACACTGAAGCTTTCTTT
CASTDATRNTEAFF
>many|TRBJ2-3|TRBV20-1|TRBD2|15
TGCAGTGCTGGAGCGGGGACTTCCTACACAGATACGCAGTATTTT
CSAGAGTSYTDTQYF
>many|TRBJ2-7|TRBV5-4|TRBD2|15
TGTGCCAGCAGCTTGGCGGCGGGAGTTGGGTACGAGCAGTACTTC
CASSLAAGVGYEQYF
>.|TRBJ1-4|TRBV25-1|.|16
TGTGCCAGCGTTTCGCAGGGAGGAGCAACTAATGAAAAACTGTTTTTT
CASVSQGGATNEKLFF
>.|TRBJ2-1|TRBV5-4|TRBD2|18
TGTGCCAGCAGCTTAACGACTAGCCGGTCTAGCTCCTACAGTGAGCAGTTCTTC
CASSLTTSRSSSYSEQFF
>many|TRBJ2-3|TRBV7-8|.|15
TGTGCCAGCAGCGTGGGGGGCCGGGGGTGGGATACGCAGTATTTT
CASSVGGRGWDTQYF
>many|TRBJ1-4|TRBV28|TRBD1|15
TGTGCCAGCAGTCCGACGACAGGGGGGAGAGAAAAACTGTTTTTT
CASSPTTGGREKLFF
>many|TRBJ2-3|TRBV7-8|.|17
TGTGCCAGCAGCTTAACTTCCAGCGGCCCTAGCACAGATACGCAGTATTTT
CASSLTSSGPSTDTQYF
>many|TRBJ2-6|TRBV28|.|15
TGTGCCAGCAGACGACAGGTACTTGGGGCCAACGTCCTGACTTTC
CASRRQVLGANVLTF
>.|TRBJ2-2|TRBV10-2|.|14
TGCGCCATCCCCCTAGCGACAGTAACCGGGGAGCTGTTTTTT
CAIPLATVTGELFF
>many|TRBJ2-7|TRBV20-1|TRBD2|15
TGCAGTGCTAGAGGTGTTAGCGGGAGGACCTACGAGCAGTACTTC
CSARGVSGRTYEQYF